A single T cell receptor (beta chain) is shown here with its context. In the study's own analysis: Reference gene primer amplification in the assay estimated nucleated cell counts. The repertoire was sequenced with immunoSEQ multiplex PCR; TCRdb's copy has only in-frame clones and lacks some. D and trimming were read from the DNA, whereas the V and J calls and clone size are those reported in that table. The sample holds a few hundred thousand clones, 88% seen once. Germline V gene data show CDR1 as MGHRA and CDR2 as YSYEKL. The CDR3 has 17 residues. The V segment lost 4 bases and the J segment 2 bases; nucleotides outside the gene matches: 6. This sample is drawn from a study of blood T cell repertoires in COVID-19. Study context: Donors in the United States, Italy and Spain gave samples during acute or convalescent COVID-19. In each case, the material was cDNA or gDNA derived from T cells, B-cell-depleted T cells, or PBMCs.

Input material: peripheral blood. The chain carries TRBV4-1 and TRBJ2-3, with 13 bases fitting TRBD2. This TCR was sampled from a man in his 60s who had recovered from COVID-19. For the CDR3, the DNA is TGCGCCAGCAGCCTCCGGACTAGCGGGGGATCCACAGATACGCAGTATTTT. It translates to CASSLRTSGGSTDTQYF.